This is a list of T cell receptor beta chains from one sample in a study of shared clonotypes between healthy human individuals. Only in-frame clones appear in the TCRdb table, and some are missing; sequencing was by immunoSEQ multiplex PCR. The data contain approximately 500,000 clones, roughly 95% of them singletons. The material sequenced was naive CD4+ T cells sorted from blood. These receptors originate from a woman aged 25-40 years in good health. Each CDR3 is given with its conserved first and last residue. A D gene is named only where the DNA matches it firmly. Rows give clone size only sometimes, using once, few, many, or a class for an expanded clone.

TGCGCCAGCAGCCAAGAGTCGGACAGGGGGCGAAACTACGAGCAGTACTTC,CASSQESDRGRNYEQYF,TRBJ2-7,TRBV4-1,TRBD1,.
TGTGCCAGCACCACGGACTATCTCTCCTACGAGCAGTACTTC,CASTTDYLSYEQYF,TRBJ2-7,TRBV7-8,.,once
TGTGCCAGCAGCCGTGGGGGAACAGGGGTTCAAGAGACCCAGTACTTC,CASSRGGTGVQETQYF,TRBJ2-5,TRBV5-4,TRBD1,.
TGTGCCAGCTCACCAGATGATTTCGAGCAGTACTTC,CASSPDDFEQYF,TRBJ2-7,TRBV18,.,once
TGTGCCAGTAGTATACCTATTTCGGGGGCCACTGAAGCTTTCTTT,CASSIPISGATEAFF,TRBJ1-1,TRBV19,.,.
TGTGCCAGCAGCGCAAACAGCTATGGCTACACCTTC,CASSANSYGYTF,TRBJ1-2,TRBV11-2,.,once
TGTGCCAGCAGCTTTTCGGGTGACCGGGAGCTGTTTTTT,CASSFSGDRELFF,TRBJ2-2,TRBV7-3,.,.
TGTGCCAGCAGTTCGGCCCTAGCGGGAGTTCCCTACGAGCAGTACTTC,CASSSALAGVPYEQYF,TRBJ2-7,TRBV5-6,TRBD2,.
TGTGCCAGCAGTTTATACCAGGGGGAGGGTGAGACCCAGTACTTC,CASSLYQGEGETQYF,TRBJ2-5,TRBV28,.,.
TGTGCCAGCAGCGGACCTAGGACTAGCGGTTTCCCCGGCGGTGAGCAGTTCTTC,CASSGPRTSGFPGGEQFF,TRBJ2-1,TRBV9,TRBD2,.
TGTGCCAGCAGTTTTTACGGCTACGAGCAGTACTTC,CASSFYGYEQYF,TRBJ2-7,TRBV28,.,.
TGTGCCATCAGTGAGTCGAAAGGGGGTAGCGGGACGAACACAGATACGCAGTATTTT,CAISESKGGSGTNTDTQYF,TRBJ2-3,TRBV10-3,TRBD2,.
TGTGCCAGCAGCCACCCGGTGGGACAATGGACAAATCAGCCCCAGCATTTT,CASSHPVGQWTNQPQHF,TRBJ1-5,TRBV21-1,.,.
TGTGCCAGCAGTTTAGGGACAGTGAAGACGGCAACTAATGAAAAACTGTTTTTT,CASSLGTVKTATNEKLFF,TRBJ1-4,TRBV28,TRBD1,.
TGTGCCAGCTCACTACTGGGACAGGGCTTCGAGAACACTGAAGCTTTCTTT,CASSLLGQGFENTEAFF,TRBJ1-1,TRBV18,TRBD1,.